The text below deals with one TCR beta chain. V dropped 3 bases and J dropped 0 bases, with 11 bases sitting between them. The germline V gene has CDR1 MGHRA and CDR2 YSYEKL. The CDR3 totals 15 residues. Sequencing used immunoSEQ multiplex PCR; TCRdb keeps in-frame clones, though not all of them. The data show approximately 300,000 clones, with more than 85% seen just once and 3% to 5% held by the top ten. The data were obtained in a study of blood T cell repertoires in COVID-19. The sequenced material came from PBMCs or T cells enriched from blood (not recorded which). This receptor was taken from a woman in her 30s who had been exposed to COVID-19. The gene calls are TRBV4-1 and TRBJ1-2, with a tentative D call TRBD1 (6 bases). The CDR3 is CASSQSTGTNYGYTF. The CDR3 bases are TGCGCCAGCAGCCAGTCGACAGGAACTAACTATGGCTACACCTTC.